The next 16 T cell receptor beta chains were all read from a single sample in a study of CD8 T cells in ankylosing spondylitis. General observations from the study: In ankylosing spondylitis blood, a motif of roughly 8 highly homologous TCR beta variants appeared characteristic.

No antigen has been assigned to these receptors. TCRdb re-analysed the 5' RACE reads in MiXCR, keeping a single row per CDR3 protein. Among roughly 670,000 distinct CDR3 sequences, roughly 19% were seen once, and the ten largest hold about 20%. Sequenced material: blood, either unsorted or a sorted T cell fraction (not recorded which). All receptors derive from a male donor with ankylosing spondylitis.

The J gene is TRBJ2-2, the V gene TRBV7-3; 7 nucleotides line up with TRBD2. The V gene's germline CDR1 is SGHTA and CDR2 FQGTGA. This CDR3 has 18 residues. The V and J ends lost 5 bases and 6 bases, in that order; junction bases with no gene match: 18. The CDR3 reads CASSRGGLAALGSGELFF. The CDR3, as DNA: TGTGCCAGCAGCCGGGGTGGCCTAGCGGCCCTCGGTTCCGGGGAGCTGTTTTTT.

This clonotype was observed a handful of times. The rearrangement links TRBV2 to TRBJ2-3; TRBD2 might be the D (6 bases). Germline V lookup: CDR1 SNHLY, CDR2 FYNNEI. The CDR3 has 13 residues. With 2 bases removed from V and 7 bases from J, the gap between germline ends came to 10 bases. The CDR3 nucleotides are TGTGCCAGCAGTGAATGGGGGGAAAATACGCAGTATTTT. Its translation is CASSEWGENTQYF.

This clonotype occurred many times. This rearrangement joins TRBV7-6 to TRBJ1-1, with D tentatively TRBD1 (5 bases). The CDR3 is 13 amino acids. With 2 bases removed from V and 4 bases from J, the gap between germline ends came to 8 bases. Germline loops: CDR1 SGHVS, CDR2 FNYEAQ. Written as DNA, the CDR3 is TGTGCCAGCAGCTTACAGGGATTCACTGAAGCTTTCTTT. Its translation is CASSLQGFTEAFF.

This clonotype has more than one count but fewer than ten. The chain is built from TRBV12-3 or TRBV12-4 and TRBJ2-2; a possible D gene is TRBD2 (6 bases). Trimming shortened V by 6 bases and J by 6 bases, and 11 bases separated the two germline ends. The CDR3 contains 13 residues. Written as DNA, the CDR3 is TGTGCCAGCAGCTCCGGGGGTTCCGGGGAGCTGTTTTTT. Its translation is CASSSGGSGELFF.

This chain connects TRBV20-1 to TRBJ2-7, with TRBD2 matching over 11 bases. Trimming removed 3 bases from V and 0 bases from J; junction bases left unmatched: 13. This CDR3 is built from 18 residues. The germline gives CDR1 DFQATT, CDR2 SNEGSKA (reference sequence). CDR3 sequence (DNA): TGCAGTGCTAGCCTTACTAGCGGGAGATCCGCCAGCTCCTACGAGCAGTACTTC. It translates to CSASLTSGRSASSYEQYF.

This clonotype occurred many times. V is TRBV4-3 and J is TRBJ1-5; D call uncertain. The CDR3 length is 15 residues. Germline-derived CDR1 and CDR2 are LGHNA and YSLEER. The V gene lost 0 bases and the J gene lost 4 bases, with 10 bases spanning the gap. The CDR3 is CASSQDRFGNQPQHF. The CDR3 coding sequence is TGCGCCAGCAGCCAAGATAGGTTCGGGAATCAGCCCCAGCATTTT.

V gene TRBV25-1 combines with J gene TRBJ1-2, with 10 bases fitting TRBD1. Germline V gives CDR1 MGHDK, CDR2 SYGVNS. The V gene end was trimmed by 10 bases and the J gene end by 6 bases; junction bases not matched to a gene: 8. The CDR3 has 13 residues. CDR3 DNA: TGTGCCAACCCGACAGGGGGCCGTGATGGCTACACCTTC. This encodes CANPTGGRDGYTF.

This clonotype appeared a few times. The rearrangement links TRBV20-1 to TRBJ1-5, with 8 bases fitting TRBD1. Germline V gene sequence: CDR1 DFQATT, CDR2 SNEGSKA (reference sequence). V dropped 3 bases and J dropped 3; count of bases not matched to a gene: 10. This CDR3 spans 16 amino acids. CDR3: CSASRQGAANNQPQHF. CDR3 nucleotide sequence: TGCAGTGCTAGTCGGCAGGGGGCTGCCAACAATCAGCCCCAGCATTTT.

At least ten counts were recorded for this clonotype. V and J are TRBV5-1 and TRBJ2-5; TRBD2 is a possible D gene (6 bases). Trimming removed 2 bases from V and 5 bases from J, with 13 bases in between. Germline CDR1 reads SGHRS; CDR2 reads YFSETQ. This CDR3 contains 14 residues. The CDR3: CASSLGGTGETQYF. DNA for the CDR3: TGCGCCAGCAGCTTAGGCGGGACGGGGGAGACCCAGTACTTC.

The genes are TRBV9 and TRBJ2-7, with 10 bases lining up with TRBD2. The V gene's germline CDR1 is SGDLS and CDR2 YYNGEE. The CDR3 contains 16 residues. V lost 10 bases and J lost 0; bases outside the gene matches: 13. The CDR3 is CAPEPGLAWASYEQYF. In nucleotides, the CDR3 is TGTGCCCCTGAGCCGGGACTAGCGTGGGCCTCCTACGAGCAGTACTTC.

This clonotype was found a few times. The CDR3 DNA reads TGTGCCAGCAGCGTAACGGGGACCGCGCGTGAGCAGTACTTC. It translates to CASSVTGTAREQYF. This rearrangement joins TRBV9 to TRBJ2-7, with D perhaps being TRBD1 or TRBD2 (5 bases each). The ends were cut back, 1 base at V and 7 bases at J, with 15 bases in the middle. The CDR3 is 14 residues long. Germline CDR1 is SGDLS and CDR2 is YYNGEE.

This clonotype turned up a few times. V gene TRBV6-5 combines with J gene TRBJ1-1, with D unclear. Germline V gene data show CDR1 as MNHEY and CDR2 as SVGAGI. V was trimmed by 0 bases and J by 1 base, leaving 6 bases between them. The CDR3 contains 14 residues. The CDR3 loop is CASSYSNGNTEAFF. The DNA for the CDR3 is TGTGCCAGCAGTTACTCGAATGGGAACACTGAAGCTTTCTTT.

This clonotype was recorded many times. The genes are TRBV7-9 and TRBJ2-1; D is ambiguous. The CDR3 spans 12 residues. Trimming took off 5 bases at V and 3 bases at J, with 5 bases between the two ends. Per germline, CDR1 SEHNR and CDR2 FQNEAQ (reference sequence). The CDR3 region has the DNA TGTGCCAGCAGCCCTAACTACAATGAGCAGTTCTTC. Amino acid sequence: CASSPNYNEQFF.

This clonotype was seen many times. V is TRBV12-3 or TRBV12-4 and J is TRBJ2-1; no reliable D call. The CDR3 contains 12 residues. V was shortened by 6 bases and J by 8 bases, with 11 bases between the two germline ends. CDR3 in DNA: TGTGCCAGCAGCATCGTCTCCGATGAGCAGTTCTTC. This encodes CASSIVSDEQFF.

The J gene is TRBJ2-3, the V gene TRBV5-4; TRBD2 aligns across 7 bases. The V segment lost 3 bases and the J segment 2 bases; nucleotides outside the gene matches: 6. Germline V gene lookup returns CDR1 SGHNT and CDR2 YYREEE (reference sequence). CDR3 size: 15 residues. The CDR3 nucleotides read TGTGCCAGCAGCTCCCGGGACTACCTCACAGATACGCAGTATTTT. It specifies CASSSRDYLTDTQYF.

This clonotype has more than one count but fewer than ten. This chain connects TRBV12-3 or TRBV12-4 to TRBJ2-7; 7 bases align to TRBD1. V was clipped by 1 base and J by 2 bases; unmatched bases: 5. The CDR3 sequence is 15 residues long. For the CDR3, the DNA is TGTGCCAGCAGTTTAGATGGGACAGAGACCTACGAGCAGTACTTC. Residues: CASSLDGTETYEQYF.